This TCR beta chain emerged from a study of cytomegalovirus exposure and HLA in healthy donors. Overall study: According to later analysis, the same platform produced the roughly 120 validation and 600 to 800 first-cohort repertoires.

In regard to this clone: No antigen is known for it.

Method: immunoSEQ multiplex PCR; TCRdb's copy keeps in-frame clones and lacks some. Of about 120,000 clones listed, approximately 90% are singletons. Study conclusions and caveats: Most TCR sequences were uncommon, yet certain public TCRs appeared in many donors. Specificity of three CMV-associated chains for CMV antigens was verified in vitro.

The CDR3 runs 15 residues. The germline V gene has CDR1 SGHAT and CDR2 FQNNGV. V was shortened by 1 base and J by 6 bases, with 15 bases between the two germline ends. The chain couples TRBV11-2 to TRBJ1-2, with a tentative D call TRBD1 (5 bases). The origin of this receptor is a young woman in good health and CMV-seropositive. Sequenced material: PBMCs. The CDR3 DNA sequence: TGTGCCAGCAGCTTAGGAATAGGGGTTGTTCATGGCTACACCTTC. This encodes CASSLGIGVVHGYTF.